The entry below gives a single T cell receptor (beta chain) sequence along with its context. TCRdb's table, derived via immunoSEQ multiplex PCR, lists solely in-frame clones and lacks some. The data contain 90,000 to 120,000 clones, roughly four fifths of them singletons. This sample stems from a study of blood T cell repertoires in COVID-19. Study details: COVID-19 samples collected from the United States, Italy and Spain covered acute and convalescent phases.

Trimming removed 2 bases from V and 9 bases from J, with 17 bases in between. The germline V gene encodes CDR1 MNHNS and CDR2 SASEGT. The CDR3 loop spans 16 amino acids. This chain links TRBV6-1 with TRBJ1-6; D possibly corresponds to TRBD1 (6 bases). This clonotype originated in a man in his sixties with acute or convalescent COVID-19. Input material: peripheral blood. The CDR3 loop reads CASSEPQGSGSSPLHF. DNA for the CDR3: TGTGCCAGCAGTGAACCTCAGGGGTCTGGGAGTTCACCCCTCCACTTT.